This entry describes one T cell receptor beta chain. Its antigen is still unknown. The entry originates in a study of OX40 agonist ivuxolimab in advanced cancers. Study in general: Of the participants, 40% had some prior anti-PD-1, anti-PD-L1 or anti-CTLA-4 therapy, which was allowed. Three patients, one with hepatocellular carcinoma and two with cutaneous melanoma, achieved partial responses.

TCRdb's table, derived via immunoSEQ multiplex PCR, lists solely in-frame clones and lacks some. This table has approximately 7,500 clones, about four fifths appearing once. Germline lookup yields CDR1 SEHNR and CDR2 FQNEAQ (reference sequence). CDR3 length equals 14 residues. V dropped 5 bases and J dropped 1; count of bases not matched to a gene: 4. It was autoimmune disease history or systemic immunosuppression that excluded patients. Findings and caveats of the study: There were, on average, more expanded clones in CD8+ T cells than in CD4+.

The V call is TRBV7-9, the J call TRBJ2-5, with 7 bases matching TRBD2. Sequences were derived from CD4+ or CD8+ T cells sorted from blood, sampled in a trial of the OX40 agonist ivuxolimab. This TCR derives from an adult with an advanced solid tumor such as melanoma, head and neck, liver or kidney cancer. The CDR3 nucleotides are TGTGCCAGCAGCCTCGGACTAGGCCAAGAGACCCAGTACTTC. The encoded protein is CASSLGLGQETQYF.